Below are 8 T cell receptor beta chains sequenced from a single sample in a study of response to subunit inactivated influenza vaccine. Each CDR3 protein gets one entry after TCRdb re-called the RT-PCR reads with MiXCR. The sample contains hundreds of thousands of distinct CDR3 sequences, about an eighth of which appear only once. This specimen was PBMCs from blood, taken on the day of vaccination. The receptors here all came from a man in his fifties who received an inactivated influenza vaccine.

J is TRBJ2-3 and V is TRBV9; D remains ambiguous. The CDR3 covers 14 residues. Germline lookup yields CDR1 SGDLS and CDR2 YYNGEE. The V and J ends lost 5 bases and 10 bases respectively, with 20 bases between them. The chain's CDR3 is CASRPLAELPAQYF. The CDR3 nucleotides read TGTGCCAGCAGACCTCTTGCGGAGCTCCCGGCGCAGTATTTT.

This clonotype was recorded a few times. This chain connects TRBV12-3 or TRBV12-4 to TRBJ2-1; 11 nucleotides match TRBD2. V was pared by 5 bases and J by 7 bases, with 10 bases of the junction left unmatched. This CDR3 comprises 16 residues. The CDR3 DNA follows: TGTGCCAGCAGTGGCCTTACTAGCGGGGGTTGGAATGAGCAGTTCTTC. This encodes CASSGLTSGGWNEQFF.

The V call is TRBV4-3, the J call TRBJ2-3; 10 positions agree with TRBD2. Looked up from germline, CDR1 is LGHNA and CDR2 is YSLEER. The CDR3 extends over 16 amino acids. Trimming took 0 bases from V and 6 from J; bases not matched to a gene: 6. CDR3 DNA sequence: TGCGCCAGCAGCCAAGAGAAGCGGGGGGGCCGGGATACGCAGTATTTT. Translated, it gives CASSQEKRGGRDTQYF.

The genes are TRBV3-1 and TRBJ1-6; 7 nucleotides line up with TRBD1. This CDR3 region has 17 residues. CDR1 is LGHDT, CDR2 YNNKEL, per germline (reference sequence). J was trimmed by 0 bases and V by 4 bases; bases with no gene match: 6. The chain's CDR3 is CASSLDRVSSYNSPLHF. CDR3 sequence (DNA): TGTGCCAGCAGCCTAGACAGGGTGAGCTCCTATAATTCACCCCTCCACTTT.

A single count supports this clonotype. The rearrangement uses TRBV6-5 and TRBJ1-2; no firm D call. This CDR3 has 15 residues. Trimming removed 0 bases at V and 2 bases at J, with 10 bases between. Germline CDR1 is MNHEY and CDR2 is SVGAGI. CDR3 residues: CASSYSTGSNYGYTF. CDR3 nucleotide sequence: TGTGCCAGCAGTTACTCGACCGGGAGCAACTATGGCTACACCTTC.

This clonotype appeared many times. The chain uses TRBV7-6 and TRBJ2-7, with D tentatively TRBD1 or TRBD2 (7 bases each). This CDR3 contains 14 residues. Germline V gene lookup returns CDR1 SGHVS and CDR2 FNYEAQ. The V end lost 5 bases, the J end lost 4 bases, and 15 bases lay between the germline ends. CDR3: CASSPQGGKYEQYF. The CDR3 DNA reads TGTGCCAGCAGCCCGCAGGGGGGGAAGTACGAGCAGTACTTC.

This clonotype was seen only a few times. The DNA of the CDR3 is TGCAGCGTCAGGACAGGGGAGCGACACGAGCAGTACTTC. Its translation: CSVRTGERHEQYF. The chain combines TRBV29-1 with TRBJ2-7, with 9 nucleotides matching TRBD1. V was pared by 6 bases and J by 5 bases, with 8 bases of the junction left unmatched. This CDR3 comprises 13 residues. Germline V gene sequence: CDR1 SQVTM, CDR2 ANQGSEA.

This clonotype was seen only a few times. V is TRBV7-3 and J is TRBJ2-1, with TRBD2 as a possible D gene (5 bases). The germline gives CDR1 SGHTA, CDR2 FQGTGA. Trimming removed 3 bases at V and 0 bases at J, with 9 bases between. The length of the CDR3 is 15 residues. This chain's CDR3 is CASSFSTSSYNEQFF. As DNA, the CDR3 is TGTGCCAGCAGCTTTAGTACTAGCTCCTACAATGAGCAGTTCTTC.